The clone carrying this T cell receptor (beta chain) was seen just once. Its antigen remains unidentified. None of the donors, who were healthy HIV-negative adults, had recently had acute infections or vaccinations. These data originate in a study of shared clonotypes between healthy human individuals. Study-wide findings and caveats: Some naive CD4 clonotypes, about 5%, turned up in common across a few donors.

The CDR3 covers 16 residues. V shed 3 bases and J shed 1 base, with 13 bases lying between them. In germline, CDR1 is GTSNPN, CDR2 SVGIG (reference sequence). Libraries were prepared by immunoSEQ multiplex PCR; TCRdb keeps only in-frame clonotypes and omits some of them. This table has approximately 980,000 clones, approximately 80% appearing once. The sequencing sample was made of memory CD4+ T cells sorted from blood. As to subset: CD45RA-negative fraction. The chain joins TRBV30 to TRBJ2-6, with D perhaps matching TRBD1 (6 bases). This TCR was recovered from a man younger than 35 in good health. CDR3 amino acids: CAWRQGRKSGANVLTF. CDR3 coding DNA: TGTGCCTGGAGGCAGGGGCGCAAATCTGGGGCCAACGTCCTGACTTTC.